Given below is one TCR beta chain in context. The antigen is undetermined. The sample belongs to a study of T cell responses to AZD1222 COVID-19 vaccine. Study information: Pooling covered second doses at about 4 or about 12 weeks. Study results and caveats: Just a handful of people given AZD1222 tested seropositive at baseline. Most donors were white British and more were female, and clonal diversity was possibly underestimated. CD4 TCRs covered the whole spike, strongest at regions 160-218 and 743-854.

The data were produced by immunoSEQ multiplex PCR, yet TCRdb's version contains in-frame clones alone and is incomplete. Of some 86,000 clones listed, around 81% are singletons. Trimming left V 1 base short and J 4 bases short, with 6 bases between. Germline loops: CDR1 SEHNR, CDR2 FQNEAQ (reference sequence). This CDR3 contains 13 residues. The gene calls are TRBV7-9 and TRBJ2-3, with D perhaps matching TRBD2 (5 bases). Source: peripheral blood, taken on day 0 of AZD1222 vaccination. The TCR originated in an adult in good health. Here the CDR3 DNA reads TGTGCCAGCAGCTTAGTCGGGGCAGATACGCAGTATTTT. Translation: CASSLVGADTQYF.